These T cell receptor beta chains were read from a single sample in a study of control samples from healthy donors and cancer patients. Assay: immunoSEQ multiplex PCR; the TCRdb copy retains only in-frame clones and omits some. The profile covers around 90,000 clones, with approximately 86% appearing a single time and 19% taken by the ten largest. The sample consisted of blood. The receptors shown here come from a man aged 25-40 years in good health. Each CDR3 is given with its conserved first and last residue. A D gene is named only where the DNA matches it firmly. Expanded clones get a size class; other rows say once, few or many, or leave the size out.

J,size,D,V,DNA,CDR3
TRBJ1-1,NA,TRBD1,TRBV5-6,TGTGCCACGGGACAGGGAGGCACTGAAGCTTTCTTT,CATGQGGTEAFF
TRBJ1-1,NA,NA,TRBV7-2,TGTGCCAGCAGCTTACACAGAGACACTGAAGCTTTCTTT,CASSLHRDTEAFF
TRBJ2-2,NA,NA,TRBV19,TGTGCCAGTAGTATCCCTGGTTACAACACCGGGGAGCTGTTTTTT,CASSIPGYNTGELFF
TRBJ1-6,once,NA,TRBV18,TGTGCCAGCTCACCAGATAGTACGGGTTCACCCCTCCACTTT,CASSPDSTGSPLHF
TRBJ1-1,once,NA,TRBV7-8,TGTGCCAGCAGCATGCCCCAGGGAATGAACACTGAAGCTTTCTTT,CASSMPQGMNTEAFF
TRBJ1-2,NA,NA,TRBV9,TGTGCCAGCAGCGTAGGGCCAGCTGCTAACTATGGCTACACCTTC,CASSVGPAANYGYTF
TRBJ1-4,once,NA,TRBV2,TGTGCCAGCAAGGTGGTGCGGGATGAAAAACTGTTTTTT,CASKVVRDEKLFF
TRBJ2-3,NA,NA,TRBV2,TGTGCCAGCATCGGACAGAACACAGATACGCAGTATTTT,CASIGQNTDTQYF
TRBJ2-7,NA,TRBD2,TRBV7-9,TGTGCCAGCAGCTTAGTGTCAGGCAGCGGGGCTCCCTACGAGCAGTACTTC,CASSLVSGSGAPYEQYF
TRBJ2-5,NA,TRBD2,TRBV7-9,TGTGCCAGCAGCTTAGCTAGCGGGGGGGCCAAGGAGACCCAGTACTTC,CASSLASGGAKETQYF
TRBJ1-3,NA,NA,TRBV6-5,TGTGCCAGCAGAGCACAGGGTTTTGGAAACACCATATATTTT,CASRAQGFGNTIYF
TRBJ2-7,few,NA,TRBV7-2,TGTGCCAGCAGCTTGACAGCTCCCGACTACGAGCAGTACTTC,CASSLTAPDYEQYF
TRBJ1-1,NA,NA,TRBV12-3/TRBV12-4,TGTGCCAGCACTATTAAGAGTCATGCTTTCTTT,CASTIKSHAFF
TRBJ1-2,NA,NA,TRBV28,TGTGCCAGCAGCCTACCATCCCCCCGGAACATTAACTATGGCTACACCTTC,CASSLPSPRNINYGYTF
TRBJ1-1,NA,NA,TRBV12-3/TRBV12-4,TGTGCCAGCAGTTTAACGGGACCAATTGAAGCTTTCTTT,CASSLTGPIEAFF
TRBJ2-1,NA,TRBD1,TRBV5-1,TGCGCCAGCAGCTTGAAGACAGGGGACAATGAGCAGTTCTTC,CASSLKTGDNEQFF
TRBJ1-2,NA,TRBD1,TRBV27,TGTGCCAGCAGTTCCACACAGGGGCGCGGCTACACCTTC,CASSSTQGRGYTF
TRBJ1-1,NA,NA,TRBV7-9,TGTGCCAGCAGCGGGATGGAGGGCTGGACTGAAGCTTTCTTT,CASSGMEGWTEAFF
TRBJ2-1,NA,NA,TRBV6-4,TGTGCCAGCAAGGGGGAAGGGGCCTACAATGAGCAGTTCTTC,CASKGEGAYNEQFF
TRBJ1-2,NA,TRBD1,TRBV29-1,TGCAGCGTTGCAGGGGGCCCCTCCTATGGCTACACCTTC,CSVAGGPSYGYTF
TRBJ1-4,NA,NA,TRBV5-1,TGCGCCAGCAGCTTAAAAGGGGATGGAGAAAAACTGTTTTTT,CASSLKGDGEKLFF
TRBJ1-4,NA,NA,TRBV27,TGTGCCAGCAGTTCCCCAAACAGGGACTATGAAAAACTGTTTTTT,CASSSPNRDYEKLFF
TRBJ2-5,NA,NA,TRBV3-1/TRBV3-2,TGTGCCAGCAGGGACGGGATTCGAGGCCAAGAGACCCAGTACTTC,CASRDGIRGQETQYF
TRBJ2-3,NA,NA,TRBV11-1,TGTGCCAGCAGTCCGCTCGGGGATACGCAGTATTTT,CASSPLGDTQYF
TRBJ2-3,NA,TRBD1,TRBV4-2,TGTGCCAGCAGCCCGACAGGACAGGGGGTCACAGATACGCAGTATTTT,CASSPTGQGVTDTQYF
TRBJ1-3,NA,NA,TRBV19,TGTGCCAGTATAGGAGGAGGTGGAAACACCATATATTTT,CASIGGGGNTIYF
TRBJ2-3,NA,NA,TRBV19,TGTGCCAGTAATGGACCCGGGACACCTAGCACAGATACGCAGTATTTT,CASNGPGTPSTDTQYF
TRBJ1-6,NA,NA,TRBV2,TGTGCCAGCAAGGTTGGGCACTATAATTCACCCCTCCACTTT,CASKVGHYNSPLHF
TRBJ2-3,NA,NA,TRBV5-4,TGTGCCAGCAGCTTAGACAGGTCTCGTACGCAGTATTTT,CASSLDRSRTQYF
TRBJ1-6,few,TRBD1,TRBV5-1,TGCGCCAGCAGCTTAGGACAGGCCGGATCACCCCTCCACTTT,CASSLGQAGSPLHF
TRBJ2-1,NA,TRBD1,TRBV5-1,TGCGCCAGCAGACCGGGACAGGGGGCGATCCAAAGCTCCTACAATGAGCAGTTCTTC,CASRPGQGAIQSSYNEQFF
TRBJ1-2,NA,NA,TRBV5-1,TGCGCCAGCAGCTTGAAGGAGTACGGCTATGGCTACACCTTC,CASSLKEYGYGYTF
TRBJ1-1,NA,NA,TRBV15,TGTGCCACCAGCAGATCTGGGGGGAACACTGAAGCTTTCTTT,CATSRSGGNTEAFF
TRBJ2-5,NA,NA,TRBV28,TGTGCCAGCAAGGCCCGGGGGCCTCAGTACTTC,CASKARGPQYF
TRBJ1-1,NA,NA,TRBV29-1,TGCAGCGTTCTTTACCAAGTCAACACTGAAGCTTTCTTT,CSVLYQVNTEAFF
TRBJ1-2,NA,NA,TRBV19,TGTGCCAGTAGTCCATCAGGGGTGAACTATGGCTACACCTTC,CASSPSGVNYGYTF
TRBJ2-3,NA,NA,TRBV12-3/TRBV12-4,TGTGCCAGCAAGCCTCGGGACACAGATACGCAGTATTTT,CASKPRDTDTQYF
TRBJ1-2,NA,NA,TRBV19,TGTGCCAGTCAGGGATTCAACTATGGCTACACCTTC,CASQGFNYGYTF
TRBJ2-3,NA,NA,TRBV20-1,TGCAGTGCTAGTGACGCGCAGGGTACCGATACGCAGTATTTT,CSASDAQGTDTQYF
TRBJ2-7,NA,NA,TRBV5-1,TGCGCCAGCAGCTTGGGTATCGGGTCCTACGAGCAGTACTTC,CASSLGIGSYEQYF
TRBJ2-7,NA,TRBD1,TRBV19,TGTGCCAGTAGTATCGAGCCAGGGGGCAAATACGAGCAGTACTTC,CASSIEPGGKYEQYF
TRBJ2-7,medium-sized,NA,TRBV29-1,TGCAGCGTAGGGAAGGGGAACAAGCAGTACTTC,CSVGKGNKQYF
TRBJ1-1,NA,NA,TRBV6-6,TGTGCCAGCGAAGGGGGAGGAAGTGAAGCTTTCTTT,CASEGGGSEAFF